These 17 T cell receptor beta chains were all obtained from the same sample, sequenced in a study of cytomegalovirus exposure and HLA in healthy donors. PCR amplification relied on 60 Vbeta primers (plus 13 Jbeta primers). Using immunoSEQ multiplex PCR, the repertoire was profiled, and TCRdb retains in-frame clones only, with some absent. The table has under 250,000 clones, approximately 83% seen once; the top ten hold roughly 0.66%. The sequencing input was PBMCs. The receptors stem from a boy between 2 and 15 years old in good health and CMV-seronegative.

The V gene is TRBV5-4, the J gene TRBJ2-5; tentatively, D is TRBD2 (7 bases). The germline gives CDR1 SGHNT, CDR2 YYREEE (reference sequence). CDR3 length: 18 residues. The V gene lost 0 bases and the J gene lost 3 bases, with 21 bases spanning the gap. The CDR3 spells CASSLVWGGGIREETQYF. In DNA, the CDR3 is TGTGCCAGCAGCTTGGTCTGGGGGGGCGGTATAAGGGAAGAGACCCAGTACTTC.

This clone was found once. The chain links TRBV5-6 to TRBJ1-6; 7 bases are a match to TRBD1. The CDR3 length is 16 residues. The germline V gene has CDR1 SGHDT and CDR2 YYEEEE. After removal of 3 bases from V and 10 bases from J, the junction contained 13 bases not matched to a gene. The CDR3 bases are TGTGCCAGCAGCTACCCCCCGACAGGGACGAGATCACCCCTCCACTTT. It specifies CASSYPPTGTRSPLHF.

The chain employs TRBV10-2 and TRBJ2-7, with TRBD2 matching over 7 bases. This CDR3 spans 12 amino acids. Trimming removed 6 bases from V and 5 bases from J; junction bases left unmatched: 4. The germline CDR1 and CDR2 sequences are WSHSY and SAAADI. For the CDR3, the DNA is TGCGCCAGCAGCATTGGGGGGGACGAGCAGTACTTC. Its translation is CASSIGGDEQYF.

This clone was seen just once. The chain employs TRBV21-1 and TRBJ1-5. TRBV21-1 is deemed a pseudogene. This CDR3 has 14 amino acids. The CDR3 region is CASSGGASNQPQHF. The CDR3 nucleotides are TGTGCCAGCAGCGGAGGGGCTAGCAATCAGCCCCAGCATTTT.

This chain connects TRBV9 to TRBJ2-5; perhaps TRBD2 as D (6 bases). Germline V gene sequence: CDR1 SGDLS, CDR2 YYNGEE. The CDR3 has 16 residues. Between the trimmed V and J ends, which lost 1 base and 1 base, there was a span of 14 bases. CDR3 sequence reads: CASSVSSAGGQETQYF. The CDR3 bases are TGTGCCAGCAGCGTAAGTTCAGCCGGGGGCCAAGAGACCCAGTACTTC.

To note about this clone: Germline and junction disagree at one end, which may indicate a read error. The rearrangement uses TRBV4-2 and TRBJ1-2; maybe TRBD1 (5 bases). The CDR3 runs 13 residues. The V gene's germline CDR1 is LGHNA and CDR2 YNFKEQ. The CDR3 protein is CASSQDLGLWFSF. The CDR3 DNA is TGTGCCAGCAGCCAAGATCTGGGACTATGGTTCTCCTTC.

The J gene is TRBJ1-5, the V gene TRBV4-1; 9 nucleotides match TRBD1. This CDR3 has 15 residues. With 3 bases clipped from V and 11 bases from J, the junction kept 11 bases outside the gene matches. From germline, CDR1 is MGHRA and CDR2 YSYEKL. The CDR3 loop is CASSHVGTGSRAQHF. CDR3 bases: TGCGCCAGCAGCCATGTCGGGACAGGGTCTAGGGCCCAGCATTTT.

The genes are TRBV19 and TRBJ2-2; a possible D gene is TRBD2 (6 bases). CDR1 is LNHDA, CDR2 SQIVND, per germline (reference sequence). CDR3 length: 15 residues. Trimming took 5 bases from V and 4 from J, leaving 14 bases between them. DNA for the CDR3: TGTGCCAGTAGTTTGGAGGGAGTGGGCACCGGGGAGCTGTTTTTT. Translating it yields CASSLEGVGTGELFF.

The chain joins TRBV2 to TRBJ2-7; 7 bases map to TRBD1. Per the germline V gene, CDR1 is SNHLY and CDR2 is FYNNEI. This CDR3 is built from 14 residues. V shed 7 bases, J shed 5 bases, and the junction held 11 bases outside the gene matches. This CDR3 is CASTRTGAVNEQYF. CDR3 bases: TGTGCCAGCACTCGCACAGGGGCGGTAAACGAGCAGTACTTC. Filled out from reference TRBV2 and TRBJ2-7, the complete variable domain reads EPEVTQTPSHQVTQMGQEVILRCVPISNHLYFYWYRQILGQKVEFLVSFYNNEISEKSEIFDDQFSVERPDGSNFTLKIRSTKLEDSAMYFCASTRTGAVNEQYFGPGTRLTVT.

The chain joins TRBV30 to TRBJ2-3; 11 bases are shared with TRBD2. V was clipped by 2 bases and J by 4 bases; unmatched bases: 11. The CDR3 consists of 17 residues. CDR1 is GTSNPN, CDR2 SVGIG, per germline (reference sequence). As DNA, the CDR3 is TGTGCCTGGAGTTATACCGTTAGCGGGGGGGCCTCAGATACGCAGTATTTT. Encoded protein: CAWSYTVSGGASDTQYF.

The V and J genes are TRBV6-5 and TRBJ2-5; the D gene is possibly TRBD2 (6 bases). CDR1 is MNHEY and CDR2 is SVGAGI in the germline V gene. The CDR3 sequence is 13 residues long. The V and J ends lost 7 bases and 2 bases respectively, with 11 bases between them. For the CDR3, the DNA is TGTGCCAGCAAAAATGGGGGGCAAGAGACCCAGTACTTC. Its protein is CASKNGGQETQYF.

V usage is TRBV7-3 and J usage is TRBJ2-6; 10 nucleotides align to TRBD1. The germline gives CDR1 SGHTA, CDR2 FQGTGA. The V and J ends lost 5 bases and 3 bases, in that order; junction bases with no gene match: 13. The CDR3 has 19 residues. The CDR3: CASSPQTGGGSLGANVLTF. DNA for the CDR3: TGTGCCAGCAGCCCGCAGACAGGGGGCGGGAGCCTTGGGGCCAACGTCCTGACTTTC.

In this sample, this clone turned up a few times. The genes are TRBV5-6 and TRBJ2-7; D call uncertain. V was clipped by 0 bases and J by 4 bases, with 8 bases between them. This CDR3 contains 13 residues. Germline-derived CDR1 and CDR2 are SGHDT and YYEEEE. This CDR3 is CASSLVEAYEQYF. CDR3 in DNA: TGTGCCAGCAGCTTGGTTGAGGCTTACGAGCAGTACTTC.

This chain connects TRBV29-1 to TRBJ2-1; TRBD2 matches 10 bases. V was pared by 7 bases and J by 9 bases, with 24 bases of the junction left unmatched. The CDR3 runs 18 residues. Germline V lookup: CDR1 SQVTM, CDR2 ANQGSEA. CDR3 region: CSASGTEYLAGDVSEQFF. The DNA for the CDR3 is TGCAGCGCGTCCGGGACGGAGTATCTAGCGGGAGACGTAAGTGAGCAGTTCTTC.

The chain is built from TRBV6-4 and TRBJ2-3; 11 bases map to TRBD2. The germline V gene encodes CDR1 MRHNA and CDR2 SNTAGT. This CDR3 region has 15 residues. The V and J ends lost 4 bases and 3 bases, in that order; junction bases with no gene match: 3. CDR3 in DNA: TGTGCCAGCAGTGTAATAGCGGGAGGGACAGATACGCAGTATTTT. Translated, it gives CASSVIAGGTDTQYF.

The chain carries TRBV19 and TRBJ2-1, with D hard to call. Germline CDR1 is LNHDA and CDR2 is SQIVND (reference sequence). Trimming removed 0 bases from V and 0 bases from J, with 6 bases in between. This CDR3 is 15 amino acids long. As DNA, the CDR3 is TGTGCCAGTAGTATAGAGGCTGACTCCTACAATGAGCAGTTCTTC. Its translation: CASSIEADSYNEQFF.

The chain links TRBV11-2 to TRBJ2-7; 8 bases agree with TRBD1. The CDR3 consists of 15 residues. Germline values: CDR1 SGHAT, CDR2 FQNNGV. V shed 5 bases and J 6 bases; nucleotides not matched to a gene: 12. In DNA, the CDR3 is TGTGCCAGCAGCACAACCCTCGGGACAGGTGTCGAGCAGTACTTC. The encoded protein is CASSTTLGTGVEQYF.